This is a list of T cell receptor beta chains from one sample in a study of blood T cell repertoires in COVID-19. The protocol was immunoSEQ multiplex PCR, while the TCRdb copy is restricted to in-frame clones and leaves out a portion. The table records fewer than 300,000 clones, more than 75% of them present only once. Sequencing was performed on peripheral blood. These receptors all come from a woman aged 40-49 years who had recovered from COVID-19. Each CDR3 is given with its conserved first and last residue. D genes are given only for firm matches. Only part of the rows carry a size: once, few, many, or a class if the clone is expanded.

size,D,V,J,DNA,CDR3
once,TRBD2,TRBV2,TRBJ2-2,TGTGCCAGCAGAGGGACTAGCGGGAACACCGGGGAGCTGTTTTTT,CASRGTSGNTGELFF
NA,NA,TRBV11-3,TRBJ2-1,TGTGCCAGCAGCTTGGTTCACGGCCATACCATGAGGGATGAGCAGTTCTTC,CASSLVHGHTMRDEQFF
NA,NA,TRBV7-2,TRBJ2-2,TGTGCCAGCAAGGGGGCCGGGGAGCTGTTTTTT,CASKGAGELFF
NA,NA,TRBV15,TRBJ1-2,TGTGCCACCAGAGTAAGGGGGTTTGGCTACACCTTC,CATRVRGFGYTF
few,TRBD2,TRBV10-3,TRBJ2-7,TGTGCCACGGACCCCGGGACTAGCTGGTACGAGCAGTACTTC,CATDPGTSWYEQYF
NA,NA,TRBV19,TRBJ1-5,TGTGCCAGTACCATAGGGGCACCCAATCAGCCCCAGCATTTT,CASTIGAPNQPQHF
NA,NA,TRBV5-1,TRBJ2-2,TGCGCCAGCAGCCCCCCACTGGCCGGGGAGCTGTTTTTT,CASSPPLAGELFF
NA,NA,TRBV9,TRBJ1-3,TGTGCCAGCAGCGTAGCTATTGGAGCTACAACTGGAAACACCATATATTTT,CASSVAIGATTGNTIYF
NA,NA,TRBV5-4,TRBJ2-1,TGTGCCAGCAGCTTGCAGGGTAGCTACAATGAGCAGTTCTTC,CASSLQGSYNEQFF
NA,TRBD1,TRBV20-1,TRBJ1-2,TGCAGTGCTGCCAACAGGGGAGGCTACACCTTC,CSAANRGGYTF
NA,TRBD1,TRBV24-1,TRBJ1-2,TGTGCCACCCCGGGACAGGCCTGGGACTATGGCTACACCTTC,CATPGQAWDYGYTF
NA,NA,TRBV30,TRBJ1-1,TGTGCCTGGGCAGGGCCCATGAACACTGAAGCTTTCTTT,CAWAGPMNTEAFF
NA,NA,TRBV28,TRBJ2-2,TGTGCCAGCAGTTTATTGGGGGGGCCGAACACCGGGGAGCTGTTTTTT,CASSLLGGPNTGELFF
NA,NA,TRBV3-1/TRBV3-2,TRBJ2-1,TGTGCCAGCAGCCAAGAGGGGAGCAGACGGGGGAATGAGCAGTTCTTC,CASSQEGSRRGNEQFF
NA,NA,TRBV4-1,TRBJ1-6,TGCGCCAGCAGTCCACGACTCCCGAGCTCCTATAATTCACCCCTCCACTTT,CASSPRLPSSYNSPLHF
NA,NA,TRBV5-1,TRBJ1-4,TGCGCCAGCAGCCCCCCCCGTCGGGAAAAACTGTTTTTT,CASSPPRREKLFF
NA,NA,TRBV19,TRBJ1-2,TGTGCCAGTAGTATACCCATCAGGGTGCCCTATGGCTACACCTTC,CASSIPIRVPYGYTF
NA,NA,TRBV7-8,TRBJ1-2,TGTGCCAGCACCCCCAAGATCCCTAGGTATGGCTACACCTTC,CASTPKIPRYGYTF
NA,NA,TRBV9,TRBJ1-4,TGTGCCAGCAGCGTAGGCCCAGACAACAGGGACAAACTGTTTTTT,CASSVGPDNRDKLFF
NA,NA,TRBV7-6,TRBJ2-1,TGTGCCAGCAGCTTAACCAGGGGCAATGAGCAGTTCTTC,CASSLTRGNEQFF
once,TRBD1,TRBV27,TRBJ1-1,TGTGCCAGCAGCCTCAGGGGGCAAGGGTACGCTTTCTTT,CASSLRGQGYAFF
NA,NA,TRBV18,TRBJ2-5,TGTGCCAGCTCACCCCTCGGCAGGGGTGAGACCCAGTACTTC,CASSPLGRGETQYF
NA,TRBD1,TRBV5-1,TRBJ1-1,TGCGCCAGCAGCTTGGGGGACAGCAACACTGAAGCTTTCTTT,CASSLGDSNTEAFF
NA,TRBD1,TRBV10-3,TRBJ1-5,TGTGCCATCAGGGACCGGGACAGAGGGGCGGATCAGCCCCAGCATTTT,CAIRDRDRGADQPQHF
NA,TRBD2,TRBV11-2,TRBJ2-7,TGTGCCAGCAGCCAAGGGACTAGCGGGAGCTCCTACGAGCAGTACTTC,CASSQGTSGSSYEQYF
NA,NA,TRBV11-2,TRBJ2-5,TGTGCCAGCAGCTTAGATGGTTCCGGGGGTGAGACCCAGTACTTC,CASSLDGSGGETQYF
NA,NA,TRBV9,TRBJ2-3,TGTGCCAGCAGCGTAGAGGGCGGGGACGGGAATACGCAGTATTTT,CASSVEGGDGNTQYF
few,TRBD2,TRBV5-1,TRBJ2-2,TGCGCCAGCAGCTTTGGCCTAGCGGGAACCGGGGAGCTGTTTTTT,CASSFGLAGTGELFF
NA,TRBD1,TRBV19,TRBJ1-5,TGTGCCAGCCACCCCGGGACAGGCCCCCACAATCAGCCCCAGCATTTT,CASHPGTGPHNQPQHF
NA,NA,TRBV3-1/TRBV3-2,TRBJ2-5,TGTGCCAGCAGCCAAGCCCGACAGCCCCTCCAAGAGACCCAGTACTTC,CASSQARQPLQETQYF
once,TRBD2,TRBV10-3,TRBJ2-1,TGTGCCATCAGTGTAGCTGGGACTATCGTTGATGAGCAGTTCTTC,CAISVAGTIVDEQFF
NA,NA,TRBV30,TRBJ1-4,TGTGCCTGGAGTGTAAGGGGTGGTGAAAAACTGTTTTTT,CAWSVRGGEKLFF
few,NA,TRBV12-5,TRBJ1-1,TGTGCTAGTGGTTTTGGTGTGAGGCCCTTGAACACTGAAGCTTTCTTT,CASGFGVRPLNTEAFF
NA,TRBD1,TRBV5-6,TRBJ1-1,TGTGCCAGCAGCTTGGTCCCAGGGGGCACCAACACTGAAGCTTTCTTT,CASSLVPGGTNTEAFF
NA,TRBD2,TRBV15,TRBJ2-1,TGTGCCACCAGCACCCGGACTAGCGGGTATAATGAGCAGTTCTTC,CATSTRTSGYNEQFF
NA,TRBD1,TRBV19,TRBJ1-5,TGTGCCAGTAGGCCAGGGGGTCAGCCCCAGCATTTT,CASRPGGQPQHF
few,NA,TRBV12-3/TRBV12-4,TRBJ1-6,TGTGCCACCCAGGGGCCCAATTCACCCCTCCACTTT,CATQGPNSPLHF
NA,NA,TRBV2,TRBJ1-2,TGTGCCAGCATGGGGGGTGGCTATGGCTACACCTTC,CASMGGGYGYTF
NA,TRBD2,TRBV28,TRBJ2-2,TGTGCCAGCCCACCCTCGGCGGGAGGGCCCACCGGGGAGCTGTTTTTT,CASPPSAGGPTGELFF
NA,NA,TRBV19,TRBJ2-1,TGTGCCACACGTTCCCGGAATGAGCAGTTCTTC,CATRSRNEQFF
NA,NA,TRBV5-1,TRBJ2-2,TGCGCCAGCAGCACACCGGGACTGGGCGGGGAGCTGTTTTTT,CASSTPGLGGELFF
NA,NA,TRBV7-6,TRBJ2-1,TGTGCCAGCAGCGCCATCGGTGAGCAGTTCTTC,CASSAIGEQFF
once,NA,TRBV11-3,TRBJ1-6,TGTGCCAGCAGCTTAGCCAGAGCAGAGGCACCCCTCCACTTT,CASSLARAEAPLHF
NA,NA,TRBV5-1,TRBJ2-5,TGCGCCAGCAGCCCCCGGGACTTCCGAGAGACCCAGTACTTC,CASSPRDFRETQYF
many,NA,TRBV12-5,TRBJ1-3,TGTGCTAGTGGTTTGTGGGCAGGCTGGAACACCATATATTTT,CASGLWAGWNTIYF
NA,TRBD2,TRBV6-2/TRBV6-3,TRBJ2-1,TGTGCCAGCAGTTACTCCGCTACTAGCGGCGATGAGCAGTTCTTC,CASSYSATSGDEQFF
NA,TRBD2,TRBV7-9,TRBJ2-2,TGTGCCAGCAGCCCCGGGACTAGCTGGAACACCGGGGAGCTGTTTTTT,CASSPGTSWNTGELFF
NA,TRBD1,TRBV9,TRBJ1-5,TGTGCCAGCAGCGTCGGTGGGACAGGGGGGGGTCAGCCCCAGCATTTT,CASSVGGTGGGQPQHF
NA,TRBD2,TRBV14,TRBJ2-1,TGTGCCAGCAGCCCCGCTAGCGGGAGGGAGCAGTTCTTC,CASSPASGREQFF